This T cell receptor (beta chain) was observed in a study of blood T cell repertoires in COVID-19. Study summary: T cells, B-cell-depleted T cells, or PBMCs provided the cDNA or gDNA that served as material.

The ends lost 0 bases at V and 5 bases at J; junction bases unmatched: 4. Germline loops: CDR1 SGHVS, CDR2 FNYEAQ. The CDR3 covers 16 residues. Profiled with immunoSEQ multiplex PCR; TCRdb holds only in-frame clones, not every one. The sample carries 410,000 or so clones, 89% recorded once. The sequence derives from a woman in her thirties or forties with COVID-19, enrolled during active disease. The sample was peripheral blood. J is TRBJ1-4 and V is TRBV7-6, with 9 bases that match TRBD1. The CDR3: CASSLAPTGGNEKLFF. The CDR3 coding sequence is TGTGCCAGCAGCTTAGCCCCGACAGGGGGGAATGAAAAACTGTTTTTT.